This T cell receptor (beta chain) originates from a study of T cell repertoires in cytomegalovirus infection. Study background: Indications came from public TCR beta signatures; they pointed to CMV infection and to a matching HLA type. Findings and limits, study-wide: Identification of carriers of CMV plus the relevant HLA was performed using cumulative public TCR beta family frequency. What dominated the ex vivo response were HLA-C-restricted CMV-specific TCR beta clonotypes.

Germline CDR1 is LNHDA and CDR2 is SQIVND (reference sequence). V lost 7 bases and J lost 8, with 20 bases in between. CDR3 length: 15 residues. This clonotype was observed at least ten times. Its antigen is as yet unknown. In TCRdb, the reads were re-called with MiXCR into one record per CDR3 protein. The repertoire holds roughly 500,000 distinct CDR3 sequences, with 11% as singletons. V usage is TRBV19 and J usage is TRBJ1-4, with a tentative D call TRBD1 (5 bases). The material sequenced was PBMCs. The source of this sequence is a human donor in good health (CMV status not recorded). Some clones in this sample may be carry-over from other donors' samples. DNA for the CDR3: TGTGCCAGTACCCCCGGACGCCAGGGCGGGGAAAAACTGTTTTTT. Translation gives CASTPGRQGGEKLFF.